This TCR beta chain was retrieved from a study of human T cells and chemical hapten exposure. This clonotype was observed many times. The antigen is undetermined. Time point indicated: pre-sensitization, week 0. As for treatment: therapeutic diphenylcyclopropenone sensitization with weekly scalp DPC. Individual cDNA molecules had unique molecular identifiers attached to them by the library. TCRdb re-called the RACE reads through MiXCR, storing one row per CDR3 protein. The data show about 300,000 distinct CDR3 sequences, roughly 6% seen once. J gave up 1 base and V 4 bases, and 6 bases lay outside the gene matches. This CDR3 comprises 15 residues. Germline CDR1 reads SGHRS; CDR2 reads YFSETQ. Study-wide results and caveats: A positive correlation with patch test score was shown by PT1 expanded TCR counts.

The chain joins TRBV5-1 to TRBJ2-5, with TRBD2 identical over 8 bases. The TCR sequence derives from a woman aged 18-30 years with alopecia areata. Some clones in this sample may be carry-over from other donors' samples. Sequencing used whole blood, obtained in connection with sensitization to the hapten diphenylcyclopropenone (DPC). The CDR3 DNA follows: TGCGCCAGCAGCCCTGCGGGGGGCCTCCAAGAGACCCAGTACTTC. It encodes CASSPAGGLQETQYF.